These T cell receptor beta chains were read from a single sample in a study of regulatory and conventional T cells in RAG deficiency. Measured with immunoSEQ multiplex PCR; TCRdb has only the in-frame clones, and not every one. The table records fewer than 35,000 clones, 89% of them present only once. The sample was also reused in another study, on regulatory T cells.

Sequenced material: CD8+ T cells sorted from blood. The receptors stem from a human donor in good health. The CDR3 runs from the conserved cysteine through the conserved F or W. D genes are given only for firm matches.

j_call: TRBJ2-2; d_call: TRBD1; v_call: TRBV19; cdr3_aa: CASCTSGTANTGELFF; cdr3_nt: TGTGCCAGTTGCACCTCCGGGACAGCGAACACCGGGGAGCTGTTTTTT
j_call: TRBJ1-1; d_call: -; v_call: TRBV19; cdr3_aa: CASSAYGTVNTEAFF; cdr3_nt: TGTGCCAGTAGTGCCTACGGGACGGTGAACACTGAAGCTTTCTTT
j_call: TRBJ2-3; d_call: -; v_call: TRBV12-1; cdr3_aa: CASSFLAGTFTDTQYF; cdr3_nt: TGTGCCAGCAGCTTTCTGGCGGGGACTTTCACAGATACGCAGTATTTT
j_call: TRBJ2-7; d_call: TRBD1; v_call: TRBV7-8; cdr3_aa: CASSWTGSYEQYF; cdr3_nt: TGTGCCAGCAGCTGGACAGGATCCTACGAGCAGTACTTC
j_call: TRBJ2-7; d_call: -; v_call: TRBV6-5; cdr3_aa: CASSLSSRGAFYEQYF; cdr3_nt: TGTGCCAGCAGTTTATCTTCCCGGGGGGCCTTCTACGAGCAGTACTTC
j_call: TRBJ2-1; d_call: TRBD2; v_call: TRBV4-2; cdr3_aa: CASSHRLAGSYNEQFF; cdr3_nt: TGTGCCAGCAGCCACCGACTAGCGGGCTCCTACAATGAGCAGTTCTTC
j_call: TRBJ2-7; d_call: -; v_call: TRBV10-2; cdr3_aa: CASVRGIAAREQYF; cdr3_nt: TGCGCCAGTGTACGGGGAATAGCTGCGCGGGAGCAGTACTTC
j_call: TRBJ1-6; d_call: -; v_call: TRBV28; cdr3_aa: CASSSPGGSYNSPLHF; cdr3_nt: TGTGCCAGCAGTTCCCCGGGAGGCTCCTATAATTCACCCCTCCACTTT
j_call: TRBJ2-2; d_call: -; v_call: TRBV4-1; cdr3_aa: CASSHKGTGELFF; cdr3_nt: TGCGCCAGCAGCCATAAAGGAACCGGGGAGCTGTTTTTT
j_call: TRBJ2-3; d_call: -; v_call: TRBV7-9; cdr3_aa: CASSRRKGGVPDTQYF; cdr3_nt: TGTGCCAGCAGTCGTAGAAAAGGGGGGGTTCCAGATACGCAGTATTTT